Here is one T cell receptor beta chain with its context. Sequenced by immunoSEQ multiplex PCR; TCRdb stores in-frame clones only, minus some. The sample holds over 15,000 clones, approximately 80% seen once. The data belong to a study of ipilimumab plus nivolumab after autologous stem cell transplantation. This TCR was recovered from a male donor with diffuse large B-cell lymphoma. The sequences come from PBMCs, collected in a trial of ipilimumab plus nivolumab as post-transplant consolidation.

CDR3 nucleotide sequence: TGCGCCAGCAGATACACAGTGAACACTGAAGCTTTCTTT. Translated, it gives CASRYTVNTEAFF. The gene calls are TRBV5-1 and TRBJ1-1; D is undetermined. Trimming cost V 5 bases and J 0 bases, with 8 bases left between them. The CDR3 length is 13 residues. Germline V gene data show CDR1 as SGHRS and CDR2 as YFSETQ.